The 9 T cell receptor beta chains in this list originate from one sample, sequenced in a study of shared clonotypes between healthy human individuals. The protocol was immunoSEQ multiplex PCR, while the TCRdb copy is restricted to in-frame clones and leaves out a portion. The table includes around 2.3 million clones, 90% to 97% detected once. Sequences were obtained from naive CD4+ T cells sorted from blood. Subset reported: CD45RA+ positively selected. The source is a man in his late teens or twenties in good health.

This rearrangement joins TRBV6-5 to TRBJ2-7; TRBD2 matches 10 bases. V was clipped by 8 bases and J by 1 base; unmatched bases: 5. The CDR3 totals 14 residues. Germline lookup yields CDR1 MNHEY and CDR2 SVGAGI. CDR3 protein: CASGPSGSSYEQYF. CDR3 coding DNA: TGTGCCAGCGGCCCTAGCGGGAGTTCCTACGAGCAGTACTTC.

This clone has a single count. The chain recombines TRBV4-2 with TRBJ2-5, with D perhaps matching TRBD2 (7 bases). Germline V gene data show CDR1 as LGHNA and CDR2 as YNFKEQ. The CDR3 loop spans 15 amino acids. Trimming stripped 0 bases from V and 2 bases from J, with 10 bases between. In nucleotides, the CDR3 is TGTGCCAGCAGCCAAGAGGAGGGGGGGCAAGAGACCCAGTACTTC. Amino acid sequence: CASSQEEGGQETQYF.

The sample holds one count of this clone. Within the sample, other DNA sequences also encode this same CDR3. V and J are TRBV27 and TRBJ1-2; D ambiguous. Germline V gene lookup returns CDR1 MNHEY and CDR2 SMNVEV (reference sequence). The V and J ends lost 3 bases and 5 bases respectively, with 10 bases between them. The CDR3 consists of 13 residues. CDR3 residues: CASSFRRNYGYTF. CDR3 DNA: TGTGCCAGCAGTTTTAGACGGAATTATGGCTACACCTTC.

The CDR3 protein is CASSYSKRVYTF. The CDR3 DNA reads as TGTGCCAGCAGTTACTCGAAGAGGGTCTACACCTTC. The chain is built from TRBV6-5 and TRBJ1-2; D uncertain. Germline CDR1 and CDR2: MNHEY and SVGAGI. The CDR3 is 12 amino acids. V lost 0 bases, J lost 10 bases, and 9 bases lay in between.

CDR3 sequence reads: CAIGEWTVGPSDNSPLHF. The CDR3 DNA reads TGTGCCATCGGTGAGTGGACAGTAGGGCCCTCTGACAATTCACCCCTCCACTTT. The chain recombines TRBV25-1 with TRBJ1-6; possible D gene TRBD1, 6 bases. This CDR3 has 18 amino acids. Germline V lookup: CDR1 MGHDK, CDR2 SYGVNS. V was trimmed by 10 bases and J by 7 bases, leaving 29 bases between them.

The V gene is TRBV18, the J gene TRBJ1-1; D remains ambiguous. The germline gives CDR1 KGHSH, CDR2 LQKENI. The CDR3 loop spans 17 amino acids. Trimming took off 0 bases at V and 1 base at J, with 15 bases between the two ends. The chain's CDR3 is CASSPPGTTPGNTEAFF. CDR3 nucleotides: TGTGCCAGCTCACCACCGGGCACCACTCCAGGGAACACTGAAGCTTTCTTT.

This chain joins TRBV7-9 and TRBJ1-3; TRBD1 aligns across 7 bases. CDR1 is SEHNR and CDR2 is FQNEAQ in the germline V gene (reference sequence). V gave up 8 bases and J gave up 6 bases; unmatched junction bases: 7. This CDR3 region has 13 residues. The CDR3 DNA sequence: TGTGCCAGCGAAGGGCAGGGGGAAAACACCATATATTTT. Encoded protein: CASEGQGENTIYF.

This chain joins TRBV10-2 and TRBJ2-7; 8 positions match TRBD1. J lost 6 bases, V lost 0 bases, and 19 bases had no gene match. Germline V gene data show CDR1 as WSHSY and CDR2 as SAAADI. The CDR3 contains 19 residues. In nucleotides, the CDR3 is TGCGCCAGCAGTGAGTCCCCCGGCAGGGGGCGCTTTATTGAGATCGAGCAGTACTTC. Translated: CASSESPGRGRFIEIEQYF.

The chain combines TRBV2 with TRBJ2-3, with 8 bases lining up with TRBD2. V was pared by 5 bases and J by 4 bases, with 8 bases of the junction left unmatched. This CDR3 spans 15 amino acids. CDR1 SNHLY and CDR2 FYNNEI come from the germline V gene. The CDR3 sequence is CASSPGLAWADTQYF. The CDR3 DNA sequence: TGTGCCAGCAGTCCAGGACTAGCTTGGGCAGATACGCAGTATTTT.